The entry below describes one T cell receptor beta chain. This specimen comes from a study of Ad26.COV2.S vaccination and SARS-CoV-2 variants. Specified treatment: 15 to 20 received Ad26.COV2.S at low or high dose, single or two shots; 5 received placebo; per-sample allocation not given. Following the first vaccine or placebo injection, samples were taken on day 63. CDR3 size: 16 residues. V shed 1 base and J shed 5 bases, with 15 bases lying between them. Germline lookup yields CDR1 LGHDT and CDR2 YNNKEL (reference sequence). Repertoires were generated with immunoSEQ multiplex PCR, while TCRdb's copy carries only in-frame clones and drops some. The sample lists 200,000 to 300,000 clones, roughly 90% occurring once.

The sequencing here drew on peripheral blood, taken in a trial of Ad26.COV2.S vaccine versus placebo. The chain is built from TRBV3-1 (or the pseudogene TRBV3-2) and TRBJ2-1; D might be TRBD1 (6 bases). This sequence originates from a person between 18 and 65 years old who received the Ad26.COV2.S COVID-19 vaccine or a placebo. CDR3 coding DNA: TGTGCCAGCAGCCAAGTCCCCCTTAGGGGGAACAATGAGCAGTTCTTC. Protein product: CASSQVPLRGNNEQFF.